This passage covers 8 T cell receptor beta chains from one sample sequenced in a study of T cell clonotyping in hematopoietic cell transplantation. The method was immunoSEQ multiplex PCR; TCRdb's version includes in-frame clones alone and lacks a portion of them. The table includes around 19,000 clones, around 88% detected once. Described time point: recipient sample about 28 days before transplant, after cytoreduction. The sample consisted of peripheral blood mononuclear cells, taken before stem cell transplant. The source is a man in his fifties or sixties with acute myeloid leukemia. Some clones in this sample may be carry-over from other donors' samples.

The J gene is TRBJ2-1, the V gene TRBV28; 11 bases map to TRBD2. Trimming took 6 bases from V and 0 from J; bases not matched to a gene: 7. CDR1 and CDR2 from the germline V gene are MDHEN and SYDVKM. This CDR3 is 17 amino acids long. The CDR3 spells CASRQLSGGGSYNEQFF. The CDR3 bases are TGTGCCAGCAGACAACTTAGCGGGGGGGGCTCCTACAATGAGCAGTTCTTC.

V is TRBV9 and J is TRBJ1-1; D remains ambiguous. Germline CDR1 SGDLS, CDR2 YYNGEE. Trimming stripped 1 base from V and 2 bases from J, with 6 bases between. The CDR3 extends over 13 amino acids. CDR3: CASSVTRNTEAFF. In DNA form, the CDR3 reads TGTGCCAGCAGCGTAACACGTAACACTGAAGCTTTCTTT.

This rearrangement joins TRBV2 to TRBJ1-1; the D is unclear. Germline V gene lookup returns CDR1 SNHLY and CDR2 FYNNEI. V lost 1 base and J 8 bases, leaving 20 bases between the germline ends. The CDR3 consists of 16 residues. In DNA form, the CDR3 reads TGTGCCAGCAGTGAAGGGACGCCACCTCTGAGGGTGGAAGCTTTCTTT. Translating it yields CASSEGTPPLRVEAFF.

The chain uses TRBV9 and TRBJ1-1; TRBD1 aligns across 7 bases. The CDR3 extends over 15 amino acids. Looked up from germline, CDR1 is SGDLS and CDR2 is YYNGEE. The V and J ends lost 2 bases and 1 base, in that order; junction bases with no gene match: 5. CDR3 DNA: TGTGCCAGCAGCGTGGGGACAGCGAGGAACACTGAAGCTTTCTTT. Amino acids: CASSVGTARNTEAFF. Complete variable domain (other parts from reference TRBV9 and TRBJ1-1): DSGVTQTPKHLITATGQRVTLRCSPRSGDLSVYWYQQSLDQGLQFLIQYYNGEERAKGNILERFSAQQFPDLHSELNLSSLELGDSALYFCASSVGTARNTEAFFGQGTRLTVV.

This clone was observed a handful of times. V is TRBV2 and J is TRBJ1-2; no clear D. V lost 6 bases, J lost 0 bases, and 11 bases lay in between. The length of the CDR3 is 14 residues. The germline gives CDR1 SNHLY, CDR2 FYNNEI. CDR3 region: CASREGIPNYGYTF. Here the CDR3 DNA reads TGTGCCAGCAGGGAGGGAATTCCTAACTATGGCTACACCTTC.

The CDR3 loop reads CASSRETNYGYTF. The CDR3 DNA follows: TGTGCCAGCAGTCGAGAGACTAACTATGGCTACACCTTC. This rearrangement joins TRBV2 to TRBJ1-2, with D unresolved. The CDR3 spans 13 residues. Germline lookup yields CDR1 SNHLY and CDR2 FYNNEI. V lost 5 bases and J lost 0, with 7 bases in between.

This chain uses TRBV30 with TRBJ1-3, with no clear D. This CDR3 has 13 residues. Germline CDR1 is GTSNPN and CDR2 is SVGIG (reference sequence). V was trimmed by 5 bases and J by 0 bases, leaving 8 bases between them. Here the CDR3 DNA reads TGTGCCTGGGACTGGATCTCTGGAAACACCATATATTTT. Its protein is CAWDWISGNTIYF.

The sample holds a few counts of this clone. V gene TRBV11-2 combines with J gene TRBJ2-6, with D unresolved. The length of the CDR3 is 16 residues. V shed 5 bases and J shed 2 bases, with 13 bases lying between them. Germline loops: CDR1 SGHAT, CDR2 FQNNGV. The CDR3 region is CASSIPGAAGANVLTF. The CDR3 bases are TGTGCCAGCAGCATCCCCGGCGCCGCTGGGGCCAACGTCCTGACTTTC. The full variable domain, its missing parts supplied by reference TRBV11-2 and TRBJ2-6, is EAGVAQSPRYKIIEKRQSVAFWCNPISGHATLYWYQQILGQGPKLLIQFQNNGVVDDSQLPKDRFSAERLKGVDSTLKIQPAKLEDSAVYLCASSIPGAAGANVLTFGAGSRLTVL.